The sequence of this T cell receptor beta chain was determined in a study of cytomegalovirus exposure and HLA in healthy donors. General study points: Researchers reported in a later analysis that a missense DCLRE1C variant was tied to TCR beta V- and J-gene trimming. Compared with the roughly 670-donor mean, an Asian-associated ancestry cluster reportedly had fewer N-insertions, according to a later analysis.

In regard to this clone: Its antigen is undetermined.

V lost 2 bases, J lost 6 bases, and 14 bases lay in between. The V gene's germline CDR1 is MDHEN and CDR2 SYDVKM. The CDR3 extends over 15 amino acids. The PCR employed 60 Vbeta primers together with 13 Jbeta primers. Profiled with immunoSEQ multiplex PCR; TCRdb holds only in-frame clones, not every one. The sample's table shows some 110,000 clones. Specimen: PBMCs. The sequence derives from a man between 40 and 49 years old in good health and CMV-seronegative. V usage is TRBV28 and J usage is TRBJ1-5; tentatively, D is TRBD1 (6 bases). CDR3 sequence: CASSLDARGGQPQHF. The CDR3 nucleotides read TGTGCCAGCAGTTTAGACGCCCGAGGGGGTCAGCCCCAGCATTTT. The full variable domain, completed using reference TRBV28 and TRBJ1-5, is DVKVTQSSRYLVKRTGEKVFLECVQDMDHENMFWYRQDPGLGLRLIYFSYDVKMKEKGDIPEGYSVSREKKERFSLILESASTNQTSMYLCASSLDARGGQPQHFGDGTRLSIL.